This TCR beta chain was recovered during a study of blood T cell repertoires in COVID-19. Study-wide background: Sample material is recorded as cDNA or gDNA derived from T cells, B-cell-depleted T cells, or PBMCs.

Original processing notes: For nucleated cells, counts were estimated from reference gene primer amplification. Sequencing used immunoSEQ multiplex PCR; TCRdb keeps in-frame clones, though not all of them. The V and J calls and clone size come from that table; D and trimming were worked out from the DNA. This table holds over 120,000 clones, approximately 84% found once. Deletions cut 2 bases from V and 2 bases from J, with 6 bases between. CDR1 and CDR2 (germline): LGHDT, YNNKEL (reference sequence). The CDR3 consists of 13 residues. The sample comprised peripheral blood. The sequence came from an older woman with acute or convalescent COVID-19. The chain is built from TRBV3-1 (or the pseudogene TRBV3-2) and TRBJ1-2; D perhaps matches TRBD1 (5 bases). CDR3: CASSQSGNYGYTF. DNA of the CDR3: TGTGCCAGCAGCCAATCAGGGAACTATGGCTACACCTTC.